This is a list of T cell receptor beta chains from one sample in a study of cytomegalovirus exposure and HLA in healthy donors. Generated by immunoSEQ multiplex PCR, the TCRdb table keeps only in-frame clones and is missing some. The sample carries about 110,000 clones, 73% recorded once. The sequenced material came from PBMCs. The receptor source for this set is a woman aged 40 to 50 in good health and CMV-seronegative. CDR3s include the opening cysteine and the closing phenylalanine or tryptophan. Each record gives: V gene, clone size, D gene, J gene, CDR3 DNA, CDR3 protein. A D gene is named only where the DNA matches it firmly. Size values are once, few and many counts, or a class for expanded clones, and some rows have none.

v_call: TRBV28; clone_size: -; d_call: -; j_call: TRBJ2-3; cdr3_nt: TGTGCCAGCAGTTTAAGTTATTATGCGGCTACAAGCACAGATACGCAGTATTTT; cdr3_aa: CASSLSYYAATSTDTQYF
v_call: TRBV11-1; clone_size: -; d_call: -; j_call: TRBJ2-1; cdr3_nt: TGTGCCAGCAGCCCGGGTAGTGAGCAGTTCTTC; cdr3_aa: CASSPGSEQFF
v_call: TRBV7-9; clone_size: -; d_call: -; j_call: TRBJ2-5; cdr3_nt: TGTGCCAGCAGCAAAACTTCGGGACTCCAAGAGACCCAGTACTTC; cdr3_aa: CASSKTSGLQETQYF
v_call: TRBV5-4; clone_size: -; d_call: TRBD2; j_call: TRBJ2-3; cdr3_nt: TGTGCCAGCAGCGCGGGGACTAGCGGGCGCTCTAGCACAGATACGCAGTATTTT; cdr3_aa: CASSAGTSGRSSTDTQYF
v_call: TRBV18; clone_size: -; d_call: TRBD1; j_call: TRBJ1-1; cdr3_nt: TGTGCCAGCTCATCCCTTCCCGACAGGGGGAACACTGAAGCTTTCTTT; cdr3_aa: CASSSLPDRGNTEAFF
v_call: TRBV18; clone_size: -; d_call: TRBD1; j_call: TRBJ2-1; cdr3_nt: TGTGCCAGCTCACCGGGGACAGGGGTGGATGAGCAGTTCTTC; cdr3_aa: CASSPGTGVDEQFF
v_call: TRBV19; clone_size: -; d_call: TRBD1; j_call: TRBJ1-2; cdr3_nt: TGTGCCACCACTACAGGGGGTCGGTATGGCTACACCTTC; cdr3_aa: CATTTGGRYGYTF
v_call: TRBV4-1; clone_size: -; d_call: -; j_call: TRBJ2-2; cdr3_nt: TGCGCCAGCAGCCATCCCTCCCAGGGAAGTAACACCGGGGAGCTGTTTTTT; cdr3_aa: CASSHPSQGSNTGELFF
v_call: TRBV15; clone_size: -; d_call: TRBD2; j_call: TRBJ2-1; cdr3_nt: TGTGCCACCAGCAGAGATCGCGCGGGGGATCGGGAGCAGTTCTTC; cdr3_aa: CATSRDRAGDREQFF
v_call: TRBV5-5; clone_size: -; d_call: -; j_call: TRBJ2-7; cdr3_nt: TGTGCCAGCAGCTTAGACAGATCCTACGAGCAGTACTTC; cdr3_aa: CASSLDRSYEQYF
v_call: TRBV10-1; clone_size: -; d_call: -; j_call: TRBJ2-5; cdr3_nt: TGCGCCAGCAGTGACACTACGGATCAAGAGACCCAGTACTTC; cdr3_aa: CASSDTTDQETQYF
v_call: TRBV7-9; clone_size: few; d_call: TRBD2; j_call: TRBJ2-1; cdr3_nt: TGTTCCAGCAGCTTAATCACACTCCCGGGACTAGTGTTCTTC; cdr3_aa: CSSSLITLPGLVFF
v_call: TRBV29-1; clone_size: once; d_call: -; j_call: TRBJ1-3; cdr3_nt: TGCAGCGTTGTCAGCACTAACTCTGGAAACACCATATATTTT; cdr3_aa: CSVVSTNSGNTIYF
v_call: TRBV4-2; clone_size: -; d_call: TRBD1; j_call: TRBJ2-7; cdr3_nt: TGTGCCAGCAGCCAAGATGGGTCCAGGGGGTGGGAGCAGTACTTC; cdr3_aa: CASSQDGSRGWEQYF
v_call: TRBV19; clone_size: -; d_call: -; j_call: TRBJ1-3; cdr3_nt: TGTGCCAGTAGTCGGGGGGCCACGGAGGGAAACACCATATATTTT; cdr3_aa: CASSRGATEGNTIYF
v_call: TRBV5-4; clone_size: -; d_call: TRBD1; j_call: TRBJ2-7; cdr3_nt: TGTGCCAGCAGGTTGTTCGGCAGGGGGCATGGCGAGCAGTACTTC; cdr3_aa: CASRLFGRGHGEQYF
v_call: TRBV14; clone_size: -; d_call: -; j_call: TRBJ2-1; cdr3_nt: TGTGCCAGCAGCCTACGGACTCTCTACAATGAGCAGTTCTTC; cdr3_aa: CASSLRTLYNEQFF
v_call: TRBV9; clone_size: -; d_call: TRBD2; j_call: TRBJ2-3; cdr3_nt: TGTGCCAGCAGCGTTCTCCCTAGCGGGGTAAGCACAGATACGCAGTATTTT; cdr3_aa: CASSVLPSGVSTDTQYF
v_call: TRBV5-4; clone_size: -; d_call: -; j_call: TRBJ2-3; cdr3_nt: TGTGCCAGCAGCTTGAGGACAGAGGGAGATACGCAGTATTTT; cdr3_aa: CASSLRTEGDTQYF
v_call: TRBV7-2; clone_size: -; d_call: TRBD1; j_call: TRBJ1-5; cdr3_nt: TGTGCCAGCAGCTTCGGGACAGGATCGGCGATGCCCCAGCATTTT; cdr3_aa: CASSFGTGSAMPQHF
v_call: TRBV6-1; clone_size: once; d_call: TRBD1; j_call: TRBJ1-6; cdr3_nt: TGTGCCAGCAGAACCGGGACAGGGGCTTATCCCCTCCACTTT; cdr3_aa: CASRTGTGAYPLHF
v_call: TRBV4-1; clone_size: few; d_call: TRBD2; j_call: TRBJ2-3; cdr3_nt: TGCGCCAGCAGCCAAGATAGCGGGGGGCTCCAGGATACGCAGTATTTT; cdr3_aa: CASSQDSGGLQDTQYF
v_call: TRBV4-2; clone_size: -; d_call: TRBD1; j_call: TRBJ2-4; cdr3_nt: TGTGCCAGCAGCCAAGATCCCGGCAGGGGGTTTGACATTCAGTACTTC; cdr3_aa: CASSQDPGRGFDIQYF
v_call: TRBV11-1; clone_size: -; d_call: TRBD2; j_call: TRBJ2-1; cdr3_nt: TGTGCCAGCAGCTCACCCCGCCGCGGGGGGGATAGTTATGAGCAGTTCTTC; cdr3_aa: CASSSPRRGGDSYEQFF
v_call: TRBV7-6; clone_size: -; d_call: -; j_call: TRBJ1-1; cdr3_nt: TGTGCCAGCAGCTTTCAGCAGGGAGGTTCCGGAGCTTTCTTT; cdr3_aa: CASSFQQGGSGAFF
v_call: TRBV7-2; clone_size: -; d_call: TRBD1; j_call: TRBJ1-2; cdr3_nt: TGTGCCAGCAGCCTACAGGGGGCAGGTGGCTACACCTTC; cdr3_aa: CASSLQGAGGYTF
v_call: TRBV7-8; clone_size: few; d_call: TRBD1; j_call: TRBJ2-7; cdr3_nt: TGTGCCAGCAGCTTAGTCCAGGGGGCGAACGAGCAGTACTTC; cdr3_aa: CASSLVQGANEQYF
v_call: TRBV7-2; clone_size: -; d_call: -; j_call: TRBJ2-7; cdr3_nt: TGTGCCAGCAGCTTACCCCGGACAGACCCTCTGCACCGCGAGCAGTACTTC; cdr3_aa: CASSLPRTDPLHREQYF
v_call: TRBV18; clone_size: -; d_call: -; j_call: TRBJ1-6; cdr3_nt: TGTGCCAGCTCACCGGAGAGGGATTCACCCCTCCACTTT; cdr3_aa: CASSPERDSPLHF